This is a list of T cell receptor beta chains from one sample in a study of shared clonotypes between healthy human individuals. Some clones are missing from TCRdb's copy, which holds only in-frame ones; the method was immunoSEQ multiplex PCR. The table has some 1,900,000 clones, about 95% seen once. Sequenced input: naive CD8+ T cells sorted from blood. The origin of the receptors is a young man in good health. CDR3s include the opening cysteine and the closing phenylalanine or tryptophan.

V: TRBV19; J: TRBJ2-6; CDR3: CASSISWPGSGSGANVLTF
V: TRBV18; J: TRBJ1-1; CDR3: CASSPGHPLTNTEAFF
V: TRBV6-6; J: TRBJ2-5; CDR3: CGTSGNKETQYF
V: TRBV7-3; J: TRBJ1-2; CDR3: CASSPSGGHDANYGYTF
V: TRBV30; J: TRBJ2-7; CDR3: CAWSVDGEQYF
V: TRBV2; J: TRBJ2-3; CDR3: CASSEEVTSGGTTDTQYF
V: TRBV6-1; J: TRBJ2-5; CDR3: CASSAGPGETQYF
V: TRBV5-6; J: TRBJ2-7; CDR3: CASSPPGQGYEQYF
V: TRBV19; J: TRBJ2-7; CDR3: CASSTGTPNEQYF
V: TRBV2; J: TRBJ2-7; CDR3: CATGEGATYEQYF
V: TRBV27; J: TRBJ2-7; CDR3: CASSLLAGSYEQYF
V: TRBV7-9; J: TRBJ2-7; CDR3: CASSPSGREEQYF
V: TRBV28; J: TRBJ2-1; CDR3: CASRTPWERSSYNEQFF
V: TRBV12-2; J: TRBJ2-7; CDR3: CASRLECRVETESYEQYF
V: TRBV10-1; J: TRBJ1-1; CDR3: CASSERVGDTEAFF
V: TRBV7-6; J: TRBJ1-2; CDR3: CASSLGQGPGYTF
V: TRBV6-6; J: TRBJ1-1; CDR3: CASSYGRGLNTEAFF
V: TRBV11-2; J: TRBJ1-6; CDR3: CASSLGLSGSYNSPLHF
V: TRBV5-6; J: TRBJ2-1; CDR3: CASSLGAAGGPYNEQFF
V: TRBV4-1; J: TRBJ2-3; CDR3: CASSPDPGVGTDTQYF
V: TRBV5-1; J: TRBJ2-1; CDR3: CASSLVQISYNEQFF
V: TRBV9; J: TRBJ2-3; CDR3: CASSSRPDTQYF
V: TRBV28; J: TRBJ2-2; CDR3: CASSLQNTGELFF
V: TRBV25-1; J: TRBJ2-7; CDR3: CASSEDGSFEQYF
V: TRBV30; J: TRBJ2-2; CDR3: CAWNTGQGTGELFF
V: TRBV2; J: TRBJ2-7; CDR3: CASSGSEIAGGFKQYF
V: TRBV11-2; J: TRBJ2-7; CDR3: CASSTWTSGLYEQYF
V: TRBV27; J: TRBJ2-2; CDR3: CASSPYIAGLNTGELFF
V: TRBV5-5; J: TRBJ1-1; CDR3: CASSLRRIYQNTEAFF
V: TRBV7-9; J: TRBJ1-5; CDR3: CASSLGAQGPVNQPQHF
V: TRBV9; J: TRBJ2-1; CDR3: CASSVTQAVGGIYNEQFF
V: TRBV30; J: TRBJ1-1; CDR3: CACWPHEGIGEAFF
V: TRBV28; J: TRBJ2-7; CDR3: CASSLGLAGIEQYF
V: TRBV4-1; J: TRBJ2-7; CDR3: CASSQVIFQEQYF
V: TRBV11-2; J: TRBJ2-7; CDR3: CASSAGTSYEQYF
V: TRBV4-3; J: TRBJ2-7; CDR3: CASSHGNSYEQYF
V: TRBV6-5; J: TRBJ1-1; CDR3: CASSYRTGVSTEAFF
V: TRBV27; J: TRBJ2-1; CDR3: CASSLQDGYNEQFF
V: TRBV5-8; J: TRBJ2-3; CDR3: CASSLLKSISTDTQYF
V: TRBV6-1; J: TRBJ2-7; CDR3: CASSGDRISYEQYF
V: TRBV27; J: TRBJ2-3; CDR3: CASSLGRGLPTDTQYF
V: TRBV7-9; J: TRBJ2-5; CDR3: CASSGQEQETQYF
V: TRBV6-1; J: TRBJ1-2; CDR3: CASSGTGAPGYTF
V: TRBV9; J: TRBJ2-5; CDR3: CASGAGHLGETQYF
V: TRBV7-9; J: TRBJ2-7; CDR3: CASTQGVTGAEQYF
V: TRBV6-1; J: TRBJ2-7; CDR3: CASSGTGGSYEQYF
V: TRBV27; J: TRBJ1-1; CDR3: CASNWGGRNTEAFF
V: TRBV27; J: TRBJ1-2; CDR3: CASSLASRPYYGYTF
V: TRBV28; J: TRBJ2-7; CDR3: CASSLTEAGNEQYF